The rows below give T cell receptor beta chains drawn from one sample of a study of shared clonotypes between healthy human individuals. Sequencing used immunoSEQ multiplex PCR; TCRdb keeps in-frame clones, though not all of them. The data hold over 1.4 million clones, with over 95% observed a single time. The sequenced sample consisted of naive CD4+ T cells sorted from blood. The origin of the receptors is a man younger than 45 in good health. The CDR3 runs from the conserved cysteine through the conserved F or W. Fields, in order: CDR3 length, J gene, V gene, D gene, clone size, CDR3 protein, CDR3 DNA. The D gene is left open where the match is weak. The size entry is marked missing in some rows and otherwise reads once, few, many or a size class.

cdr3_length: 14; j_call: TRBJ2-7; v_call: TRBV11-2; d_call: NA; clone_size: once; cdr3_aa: CASSPGLVHYEQYF; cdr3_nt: TGTGCCAGCAGCCCGGGTTTGGTTCACTACGAGCAGTACTTC
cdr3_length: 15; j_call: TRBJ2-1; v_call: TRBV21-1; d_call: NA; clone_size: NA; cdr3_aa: CASSSSGVRGNEQFF; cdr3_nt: TGTGCCAGCAGCTCCAGCGGCGTTAGGGGGAATGAGCAGTTCTTC
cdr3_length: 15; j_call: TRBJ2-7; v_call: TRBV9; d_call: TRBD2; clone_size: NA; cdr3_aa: CASSVAPSGSSEQYF; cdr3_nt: TGTGCCAGCAGCGTAGCTCCTAGCGGGAGTTCCGAGCAGTACTTC
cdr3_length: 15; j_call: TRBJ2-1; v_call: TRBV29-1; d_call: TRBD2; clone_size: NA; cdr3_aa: CSVSGGRSSYNEQFF; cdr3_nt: TGCAGCGTGTCTGGCGGGAGATCTTCCTACAATGAGCAGTTCTTC
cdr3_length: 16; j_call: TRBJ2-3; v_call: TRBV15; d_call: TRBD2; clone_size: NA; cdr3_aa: CATSKVSGRNTDTQYF; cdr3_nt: TGTGCCACCAGCAAAGTTAGCGGGAGGAACACAGATACGCAGTATTTT
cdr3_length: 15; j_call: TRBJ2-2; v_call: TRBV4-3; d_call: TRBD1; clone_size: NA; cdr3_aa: CASSEGQGYTGELFF; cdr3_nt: TGCGCCAGCAGCGAAGGACAGGGATATACCGGGGAGCTGTTTTTT
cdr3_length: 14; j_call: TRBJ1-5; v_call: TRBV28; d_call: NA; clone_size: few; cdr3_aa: CASSFRGLSQPQHF; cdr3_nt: TGTGCCAGCAGTTTTAGGGGGTTAAGTCAGCCCCAGCATTTT
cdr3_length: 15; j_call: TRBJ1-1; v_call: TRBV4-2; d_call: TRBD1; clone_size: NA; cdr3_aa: CASSQETGSGTEAFF; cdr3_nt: TGTGCCAGCAGCCAAGAGACAGGGAGCGGCACTGAAGCTTTCTTT
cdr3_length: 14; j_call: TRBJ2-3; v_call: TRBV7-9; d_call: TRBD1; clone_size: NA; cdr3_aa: CASSKGTGADTQYF; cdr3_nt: TGTGCCAGCAGCAAGGGGACAGGCGCAGATACGCAGTATTTT
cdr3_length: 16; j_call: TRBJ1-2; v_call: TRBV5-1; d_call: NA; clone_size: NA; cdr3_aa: CASSLGKIGTINGYTF; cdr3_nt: TGCGCCAGCAGCTTGGGTAAAATTGGAACAATCAATGGCTACACCTTC
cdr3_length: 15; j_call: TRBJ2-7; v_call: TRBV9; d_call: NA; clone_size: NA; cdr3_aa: CASSLLPDTQYEQYF; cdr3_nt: TGTGCCAGCAGCCTCCTGCCGGACACCCAATACGAGCAGTACTTC
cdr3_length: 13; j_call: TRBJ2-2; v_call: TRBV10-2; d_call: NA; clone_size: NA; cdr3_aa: CASGWANTGELFF; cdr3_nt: TGCGCCAGCGGGTGGGCGAATACCGGGGAGCTGTTTTTT
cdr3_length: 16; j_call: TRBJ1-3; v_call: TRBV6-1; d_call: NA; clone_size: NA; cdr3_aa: CASSEDTAYSGNTIYF; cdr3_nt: TGTGCCAGCAGTGAGGACACAGCGTACTCTGGAAACACCATATATTTT
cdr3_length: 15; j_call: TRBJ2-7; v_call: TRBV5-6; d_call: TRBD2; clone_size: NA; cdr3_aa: CASSLLTSGRYEQYF; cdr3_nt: TGTGCCAGCAGCTTGTTGACTAGCGGGAGGTACGAGCAGTACTTC
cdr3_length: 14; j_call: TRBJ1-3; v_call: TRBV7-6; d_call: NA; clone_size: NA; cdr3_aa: CASSSTDSGNTIYF; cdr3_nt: TGTGCCAGCAGCTCGACAGACTCTGGAAACACCATATATTTT
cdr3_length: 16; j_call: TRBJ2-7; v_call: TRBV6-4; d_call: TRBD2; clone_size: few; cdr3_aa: CASSDGTSGKRYEQYF; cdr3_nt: TGTGCCAGCAGTGACGGGACTAGCGGGAAACGGTACGAGCAGTACTTC
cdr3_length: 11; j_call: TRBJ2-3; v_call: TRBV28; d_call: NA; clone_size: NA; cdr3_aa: CASSNGDTQYF; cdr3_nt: TGTGCCAGCTCCAATGGAGATACGCAGTATTTT
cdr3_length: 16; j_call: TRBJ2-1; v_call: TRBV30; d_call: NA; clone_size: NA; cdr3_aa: CAWSVALGLRANEQFF; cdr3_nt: TGTGCCTGGAGTGTGGCGCTAGGACTCAGGGCGAATGAGCAGTTCTTC
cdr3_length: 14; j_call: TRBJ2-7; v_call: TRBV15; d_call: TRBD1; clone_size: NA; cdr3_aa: CATSRVSGGRQQYF; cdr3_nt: TGTGCCACCAGCAGAGTGTCAGGGGGCCGGCAGCAGTACTTC
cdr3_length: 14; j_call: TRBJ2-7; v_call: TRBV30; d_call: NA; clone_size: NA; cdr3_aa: CAWSPPVGYYEQYF; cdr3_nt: TGTGCCTGGTCCCCACCGGTGGGCTACTACGAGCAGTACTTC
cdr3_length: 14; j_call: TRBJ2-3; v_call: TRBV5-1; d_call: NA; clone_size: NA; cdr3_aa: CASIVSPGADTQYF; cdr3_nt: TGCGCCAGCATAGTAAGTCCCGGCGCAGATACGCAGTATTTT
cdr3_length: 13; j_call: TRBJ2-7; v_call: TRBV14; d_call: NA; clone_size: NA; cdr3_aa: CASSLEIFYEQYF; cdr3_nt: TGTGCCAGCAGTCTTGAGATTTTCTACGAGCAGTACTTC
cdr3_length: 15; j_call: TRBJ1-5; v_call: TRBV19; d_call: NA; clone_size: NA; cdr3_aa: CASSIPSRRDQPQHF; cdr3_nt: TGTGCCAGTAGTATTCCGAGTAGGCGGGATCAGCCCCAGCATTTT
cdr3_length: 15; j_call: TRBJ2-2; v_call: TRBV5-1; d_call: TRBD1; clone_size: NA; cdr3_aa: CASSSGTALTGELFF; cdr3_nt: TGCGCCAGCAGTTCCGGGACAGCCCTCACCGGGGAGCTGTTTTTT
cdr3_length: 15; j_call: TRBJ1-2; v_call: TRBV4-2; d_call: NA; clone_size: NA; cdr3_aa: CASSQENGRFYGYTF; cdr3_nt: TGTGCCAGCAGCCAGGAAAACGGACGGTTCTATGGCTACACCTTC
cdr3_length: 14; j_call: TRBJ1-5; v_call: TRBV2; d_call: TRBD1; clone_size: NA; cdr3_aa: CASGGQGINQPQHF; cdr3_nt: TGTGCCAGCGGAGGACAGGGGATAAATCAGCCCCAGCATTTT
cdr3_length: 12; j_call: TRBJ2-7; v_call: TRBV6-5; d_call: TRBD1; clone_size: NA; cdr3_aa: CASSRQGGEQYF; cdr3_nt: TGTGCCAGCAGTCGACAGGGGGGCGAGCAGTACTTC
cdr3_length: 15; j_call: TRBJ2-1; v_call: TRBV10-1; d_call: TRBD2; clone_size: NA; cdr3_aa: CASSDRTSGRWEQFF; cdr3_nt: TGCGCCAGCAGTGATAGAACTAGCGGGAGGTGGGAGCAGTTCTTC
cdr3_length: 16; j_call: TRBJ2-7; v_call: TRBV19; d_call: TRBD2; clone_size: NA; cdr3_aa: CASSIRAGGPYYEQYF; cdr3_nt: TGTGCCAGTAGTATCCGAGCGGGAGGGCCATACTACGAGCAGTACTTC
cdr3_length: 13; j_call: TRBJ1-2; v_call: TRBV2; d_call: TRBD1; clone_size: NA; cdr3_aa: CASSPGTGNGYTF; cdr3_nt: TGTGCCAGCAGCCCCGGGACAGGGAACGGCTACACCTTC
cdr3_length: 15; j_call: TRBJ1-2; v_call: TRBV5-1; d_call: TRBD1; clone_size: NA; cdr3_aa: CASSLVGDRTSGYTF; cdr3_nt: TGCGCCAGCAGCTTGGTGGGGGACAGAACCAGCGGCTACACCTTC
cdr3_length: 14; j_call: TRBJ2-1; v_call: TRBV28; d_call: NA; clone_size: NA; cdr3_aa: CASRGQAGEYEQFF; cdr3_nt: TGTGCCAGCAGGGGTCAGGCAGGGGAGTATGAGCAGTTCTTC
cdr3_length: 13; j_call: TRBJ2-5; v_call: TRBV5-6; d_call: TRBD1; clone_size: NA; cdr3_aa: CASVQDRGETQYF; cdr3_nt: TGTGCCAGCGTACAGGACAGGGGAGAGACCCAGTACTTC
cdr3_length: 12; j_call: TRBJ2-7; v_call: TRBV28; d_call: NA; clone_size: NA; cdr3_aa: CASTQPPYEQYF; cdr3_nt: TGTGCCAGCACCCAACCCCCATACGAGCAGTACTTC
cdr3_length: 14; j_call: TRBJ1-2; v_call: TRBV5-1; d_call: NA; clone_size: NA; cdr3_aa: CASSLMAEVYGYTF; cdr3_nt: TGCGCCAGCAGCTTGATGGCAGAAGTCTATGGCTACACCTTC
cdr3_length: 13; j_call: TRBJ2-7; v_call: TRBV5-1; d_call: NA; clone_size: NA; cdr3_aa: CASSLAGPAEQYF; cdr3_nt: TGCGCCAGCAGCTTAGCAGGGCCGGCCGAGCAGTACTTC
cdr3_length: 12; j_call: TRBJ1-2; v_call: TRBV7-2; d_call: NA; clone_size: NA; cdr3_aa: CASSHDSPVYTF; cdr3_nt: TGTGCCAGCAGCCATGACAGCCCGGTCTACACCTTC
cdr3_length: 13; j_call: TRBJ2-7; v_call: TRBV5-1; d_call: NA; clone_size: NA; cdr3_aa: CASSPTDGYEQYF; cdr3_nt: TGCGCCAGCAGCCCGACCGACGGATACGAGCAGTACTTC
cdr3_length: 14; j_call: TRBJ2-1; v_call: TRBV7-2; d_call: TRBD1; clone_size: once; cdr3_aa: CASSFSGTDRAQFF; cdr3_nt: TGTGCCAGCAGCTTCTCGGGGACAGACAGGGCGCAGTTCTTC
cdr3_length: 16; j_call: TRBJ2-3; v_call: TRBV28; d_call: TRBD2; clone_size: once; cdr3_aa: CASSSHSAGETDTQYF; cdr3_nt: TGTGCCAGCAGTTCCCACTCAGCGGGAGAAACAGATACGCAGTATTTT
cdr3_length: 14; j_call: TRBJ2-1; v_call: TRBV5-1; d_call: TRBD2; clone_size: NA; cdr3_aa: CASSLVWEGNEQFF; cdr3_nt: TGCGCCAGCAGCTTGGTGTGGGAGGGAAATGAGCAGTTCTTC
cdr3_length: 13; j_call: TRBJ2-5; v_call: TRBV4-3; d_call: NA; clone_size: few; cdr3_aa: CASSQDRWETQYF; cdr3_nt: TGCGCCAGCAGCCAAGATCGTTGGGAGACCCAGTACTTC
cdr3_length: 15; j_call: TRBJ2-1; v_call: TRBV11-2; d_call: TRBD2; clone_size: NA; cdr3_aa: CASTSLAGVVDEQFF; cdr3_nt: TGTGCCAGCACCTCATTAGCGGGAGTCGTCGATGAGCAGTTCTTC
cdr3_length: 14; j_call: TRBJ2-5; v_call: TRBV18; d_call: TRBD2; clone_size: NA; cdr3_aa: CASSPTSGKETQYF; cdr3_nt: TGTGCCAGCTCACCGACTAGCGGTAAAGAGACCCAGTACTTC
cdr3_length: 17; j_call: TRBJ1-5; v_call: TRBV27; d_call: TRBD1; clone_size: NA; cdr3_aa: CASSSFGTGVSNQPQHF; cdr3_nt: TGTGCCAGCAGTTCTTTCGGGACAGGAGTTAGCAATCAGCCCCAGCATTTT
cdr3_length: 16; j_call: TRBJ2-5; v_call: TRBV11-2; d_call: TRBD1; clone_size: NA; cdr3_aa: CASRDFRDSDQETQYF; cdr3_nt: TGTGCCAGCAGGGATTTCCGGGACAGTGATCAAGAGACCCAGTACTTC
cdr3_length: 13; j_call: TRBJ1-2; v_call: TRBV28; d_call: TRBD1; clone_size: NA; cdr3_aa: CASRGGGEGGYTF; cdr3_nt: TGTGCCAGCAGGGGAGGGGGCGAAGGAGGCTACACCTTC
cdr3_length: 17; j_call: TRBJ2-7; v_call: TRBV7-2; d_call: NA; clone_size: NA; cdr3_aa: CASSFPIIRTKQPQQYF; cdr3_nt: TGTGCCAGCAGCTTTCCCATAATACGGACTAAACAACCCCAGCAGTACTTC
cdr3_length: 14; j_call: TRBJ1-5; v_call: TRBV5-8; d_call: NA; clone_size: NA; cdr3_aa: CASSLGLRDQPQHF; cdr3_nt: TGTGCCAGCAGCTTAGGCCTTAGAGATCAGCCCCAGCATTTT
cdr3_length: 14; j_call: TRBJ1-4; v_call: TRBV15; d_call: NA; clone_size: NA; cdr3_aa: CATSRGTENEKLFF; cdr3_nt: TGTGCCACCAGCAGAGGAACTGAGAATGAAAAACTGTTTTTT
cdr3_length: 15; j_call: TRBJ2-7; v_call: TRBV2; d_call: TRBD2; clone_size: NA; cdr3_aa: CASCHPGTSGLEQYF; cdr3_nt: TGTGCCAGCTGTCACCCTGGGACTAGCGGTCTCGAGCAGTACTTC
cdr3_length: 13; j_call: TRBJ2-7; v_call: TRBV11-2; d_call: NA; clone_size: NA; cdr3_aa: CASSESRGGEQYF; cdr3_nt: TGTGCCAGCAGCGAATCCAGGGGGGGCGAGCAGTACTTC
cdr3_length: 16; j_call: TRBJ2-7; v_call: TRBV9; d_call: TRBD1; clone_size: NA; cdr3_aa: CASSGNGVAEGAEQYF; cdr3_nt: TGTGCCAGCAGCGGAAACGGAGTAGCAGAGGGGGCCGAGCAGTACTTC
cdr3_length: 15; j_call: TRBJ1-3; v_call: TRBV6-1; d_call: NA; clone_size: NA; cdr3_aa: CASSEDTWTGNTIYF; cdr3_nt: TGTGCCAGCAGTGAAGACACCTGGACTGGAAACACCATATATTTT
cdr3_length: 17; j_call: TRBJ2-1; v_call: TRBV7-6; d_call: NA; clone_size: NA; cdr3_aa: CASSLWTGTRTYNEQFF; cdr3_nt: TGTGCCAGCAGCTTATGGACCGGGACAAGAACCTACAATGAGCAGTTCTTC